This T cell receptor beta chain was recorded in a study of T cells in Graves' hyperthyroidism and ophthalmopathy. CDR3 length equals 17 residues. Losses at the gene ends were 5 bases for V and 3 bases for J; bases not matched to a gene: 13. Germline CDR1 DFQATT, CDR2 SNEGSKA (reference sequence). Amplified TCR beta CDR3 regions came from RNA transcripts. First-round RT-PCR with HTBI primers amplified the TCR CDR3 region. One entry per CDR3 protein results from TCRdb running MiXCR on the multiplex PCR reads. This table has roughly 650,000 distinct CDR3 sequences, more than 15% appearing once. This clonotype appeared many times.

The sequence was collected from a woman aged 35 to 49 with Graves' ophthalmopathy. Material: blood. The chain carries TRBV20-1 and TRBJ2-3; 11 bases agree with TRBD2. The CDR3 coding sequence is TGCAGTGCTTTCCAACTTCTAGCGGGGGGAAAGACAGATACGCAGTATTTT. Encoded protein: CSAFQLLAGGKTDTQYF.